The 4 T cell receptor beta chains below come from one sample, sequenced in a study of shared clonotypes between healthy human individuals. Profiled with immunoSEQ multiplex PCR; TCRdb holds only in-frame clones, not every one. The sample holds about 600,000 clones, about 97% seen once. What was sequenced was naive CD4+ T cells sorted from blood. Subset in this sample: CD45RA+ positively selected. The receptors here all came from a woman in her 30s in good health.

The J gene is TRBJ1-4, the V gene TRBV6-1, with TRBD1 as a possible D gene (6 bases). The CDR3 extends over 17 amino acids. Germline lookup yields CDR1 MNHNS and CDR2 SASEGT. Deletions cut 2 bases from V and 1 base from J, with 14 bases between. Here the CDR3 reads CASSELIRGLTNEKLFF. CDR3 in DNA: TGTGCCAGCAGTGAACTTATCAGGGGTTTAACTAATGAAAAACTGTTTTTT.

The CDR3 region is CASSLEGTGELFF. CDR3 coding DNA: TGTGCCAGCAGCTTAGAGGGGACCGGGGAGCTGTTTTTT. The J gene is TRBJ2-2, the V gene TRBV7-7; D is perhaps TRBD1 (5 bases). Trimming stripped 1 base from V and 5 bases from J, with 5 bases between. CDR1 and CDR2 (germline): SSHAT, FNYEAQ (reference sequence). CDR3 length: 13 residues.

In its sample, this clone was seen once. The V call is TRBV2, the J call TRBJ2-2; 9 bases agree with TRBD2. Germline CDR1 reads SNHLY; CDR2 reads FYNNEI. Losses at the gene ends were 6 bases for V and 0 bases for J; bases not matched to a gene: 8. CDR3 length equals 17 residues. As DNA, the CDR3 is TGTGCCAGCAGCGATGCGGGAGGGCCCTCGAACACCGGGGAGCTGTTTTTT. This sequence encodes CASSDAGGPSNTGELFF.

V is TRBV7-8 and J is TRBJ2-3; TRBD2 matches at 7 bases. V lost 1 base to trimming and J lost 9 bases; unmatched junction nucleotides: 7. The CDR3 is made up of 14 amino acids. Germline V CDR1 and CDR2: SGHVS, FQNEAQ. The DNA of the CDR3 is TGTGCCAGCAGCTTAGAGGGAGGGCGGGGCACGCAGTATTTT. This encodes CASSLEGGRGTQYF.